The rows below give T cell receptor beta chains drawn from one sample of a study of blood T cells in healthy people across ages. TCRdb re-called the 5' RACE reads with MiXCR, one entry per CDR3 protein. Of some 780,000 distinct CDR3 sequences listed, more than 50% are singletons. The sample taken for sequencing was blood. Every receptor here comes from a man aged 35 to 55 in good health. Both conserved end residues are part of each CDR3. A D gene is named only where the DNA matches it firmly. Rows may omit the clone size; those that give it use once, few, many or a size class.

D	size	J	V	DNA	CDR3
NA	NA	TRBJ2-1	TRBV14	TGTGCCAGCAGCCAAGATTTTTACACGTACAATGAGCAGTTCTTC	CASSQDFYTYNEQFF
NA	once	TRBJ2-3	TRBV28	TGTGCCATCCAGGGTATTTTGGATACGCAGTATTTT	CAIQGILDTQYF
TRBD1	NA	TRBJ1-2	TRBV20-1	TGCAGTGCCGCCGGGACAGGGGGCCTTACTACCTATGGCTACACCTTC	CSAAGTGGLTTYGYTF
NA	many	TRBJ1-1	TRBV4-1	TGCGCCAGCAGCCAAGATAGGGCGGCTGAAGCTTTCTTT	CASSQDRAAEAFF
TRBD2	NA	TRBJ2-5	TRBV10-3	TGTGCCATCCAAGCGGGACCGTACCAAGAGACCCAGTACTTC	CAIQAGPYQETQYF
NA	NA	TRBJ2-7	TRBV7-2	TGTGCCAGCAGATTGGGGGGATCCTACGAGCAGTACTTC	CASRLGGSYEQYF
NA	NA	TRBJ2-1	TRBV27	TGTGCCAGCAGTTTATCGTCGGGCAATGAGCAGTTCTTC	CASSLSSGNEQFF
TRBD2	NA	TRBJ2-1	TRBV7-2	TGTGCCAGCAGCTTAGAGGTATTGTCGCTAGCGGGGGTATATGAGCAGTTCTTC	CASSLEVLSLAGVYEQFF
NA	NA	TRBJ1-2	TRBV4-3	TGCGCCAGCAGCCAAATGTTCAGGAATTTCTATGGCTACACCTTC	CASSQMFRNFYGYTF
NA	NA	TRBJ2-6	TRBV28	TGTGCCAGCAGTTCCCTGTTAGCTGGGGCCAACGTCCTGACTTTC	CASSSLLAGANVLTF
TRBD2	NA	TRBJ2-7	TRBV5-1	TGCGCCAGCAGCTTAGCGGGAGGTTCTGACGAGCAGTACTTC	CASSLAGGSDEQYF
TRBD2	NA	TRBJ2-3	TRBV6-5	TGTGCCAGCAGCCTACTAGCGGGGGTATCCACAGATACGCAGTATTTT	CASSLLAGVSTDTQYF
TRBD2	NA	TRBJ2-7	TRBV18	TGTGCCAGCTCATCTATAGCGGGAGGAACCTACAATGAGCAGTACTTC	CASSSIAGGTYNEQYF
TRBD1	few	TRBJ1-6	TRBV5-1	TGCGCCAGCAGCCGCGGACAGGAGTATAATTCACCCCTCCACTTT	CASSRGQEYNSPLHF
NA	NA	TRBJ1-1	TRBV6-4	TGTGCCAGCAGAGAAGACGGGAACACTGAAGCTTTCTTT	CASREDGNTEAFF
NA	NA	TRBJ1-6	TRBV7-2	TGTACCAGCAGCCCCCCCGGGCAGGGCAATTCACCCCTCCACTTT	CTSSPPGQGNSPLHF
NA	few	TRBJ2-3	TRBV7-9	TGTGCCAGCAGCCGCTTAACCGGGACCAGTAGACCAGATACGCAGTATTTT	CASSRLTGTSRPDTQYF
NA	NA	TRBJ1-4	TRBV28	TGTGCCAGCAGTTTACAGGTTGAAAAACTGTTTTTT	CASSLQVEKLFF
TRBD1	NA	TRBJ1-4	TRBV30	TGTGCCGCGGCGGGACAGCGGAATGAAAAACTGTTTTTT	CAAAGQRNEKLFF
TRBD1	few	TRBJ1-1	TRBV29-1	TGCAGCGTACGTAAACAGGGGAGCCCCTCTGAAGCTTTCTTT	CSVRKQGSPSEAFF
TRBD2	NA	TRBJ2-3	TRBV20-1	TGCAGTGCTTCCGGGACTAGCGGATATAGCACAGATACGCAGTATTTT	CSASGTSGYSTDTQYF
NA	NA	TRBJ1-4	TRBV29-1	TGCAGCGCCAGCCGGGAAGTATGGGGCGCGGGCCGACTGTTTTTT	CSASREVWGAGRLFF
NA	few	TRBJ1-2	TRBV5-1	TGCGCCAGCAGCTTGGACAGGGCAATCTATGGCTACACCTTC	CASSLDRAIYGYTF
NA	NA	TRBJ1-2	TRBV4-2	TGTGCCAGCAGCCAAGAACCGGGGCTCCATGGCTACACCTTC	CASSQEPGLHGYTF
NA	NA	TRBJ2-7	TRBV3-1	TGTGCCAGCAGCCAGAGGCGGGACAACGAGCAGTACTTC	CASSQRRDNEQYF
NA	NA	TRBJ1-5	TRBV3-1	TGTGCCAGCAGCCAAGCCTGGGGATCTCAGCCCCAGCATTTT	CASSQAWGSQPQHF
TRBD2	NA	TRBJ2-5	TRBV28	TGTGCCAGCAGTTTGGAACTAGCGGGAGATAAGATGCAGTACTTC	CASSLELAGDKMQYF
TRBD1	NA	TRBJ1-2	TRBV20-1	TGCAGTGCTAAGAGGACAGGGGGCAACTATGGCTACACCTTC	CSAKRTGGNYGYTF
NA	few	TRBJ2-4	TRBV7-2	TGTGCCAGCAGCCCACAGGGCCCTATAGCCAAAAACATTCAGTACTTC	CASSPQGPIAKNIQYF
NA	NA	TRBJ2-7	TRBV10-3	TGTGCCATCAGTGAGAGCCCAGGGCTCACCTACGAGCAGTACTTC	CAISESPGLTYEQYF